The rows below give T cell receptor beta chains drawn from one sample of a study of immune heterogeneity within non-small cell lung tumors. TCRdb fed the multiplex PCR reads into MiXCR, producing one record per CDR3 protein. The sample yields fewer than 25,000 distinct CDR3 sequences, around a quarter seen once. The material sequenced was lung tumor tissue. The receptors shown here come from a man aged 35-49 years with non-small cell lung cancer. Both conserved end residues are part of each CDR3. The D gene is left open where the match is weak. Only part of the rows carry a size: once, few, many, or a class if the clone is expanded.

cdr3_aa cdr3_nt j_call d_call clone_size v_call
CASSLGTGGYQPQHF TGTGCCAGCAGCTTAGGGACAGGGGGCTATCAGCCCCAGCATTTT TRBJ1-5 TRBD1 . TRBV5-8
CASSLDGGLSGNTIYF TGTGCCAGCAGCTTAGACGGAGGGCTCTCTGGAAACACCATATATTTT TRBJ1-3 . few TRBV7-9
CASSRGHGVGELFF TGTGCCAGCAGCCGGGGACATGGTGTCGGGGAGCTGTTTTTT TRBJ2-2 . many TRBV13
CASSSGGQGETQYF TGTGCCAGCAGTTCAGGGGGCCAGGGGGAGACCCAGTACTTC TRBJ2-5 TRBD1 many TRBV6-1
CAWSLAASYEQYF TGTGCCTGGAGTCTGGCAGCTTCCTACGAGCAGTACTTC TRBJ2-7 . many TRBV30
CASSKDRHDEEPQHF TGTGCCAGTAGTAAAGACAGGCATGATGAGGAGCCCCAGCATTTT TRBJ1-5 . many TRBV19
CASSAGLDLRTDTQYF TGTGCCAGTAGTGCCGGCCTCGATCTAAGGACAGATACGCAGTATTTT TRBJ2-3 . few TRBV19
CASSQELLLEQYF TGCGCCAGCAGCCAAGAACTACTCCTCGAGCAGTACTTC TRBJ2-7 . many TRBV4-1
CASSLEGGSNHEQYF TGTGCCAGCAGCTTAGAGGGCGGGAGTAACCACGAGCAGTACTTC TRBJ2-7 TRBD2 medium-sized TRBV11-2
CASSLEDYEQYF TGTGCCAGCAGCTTAGAGGACTACGAGCAGTACTTC TRBJ2-7 . many TRBV11-3
CASSINSRNGPIQETQYF TGTGCCAGCAGCATAAATAGCCGGAATGGCCCAATCCAAGAGACCCAGTACTTC TRBJ2-5 . . TRBV7-6
CAWSVRDALGYTF TGTGCCTGGAGTGTACGGGACGCGCTAGGCTACACCTTC TRBJ1-2 . few TRBV30
CATSDPQDYLDGTQYF TGTGCCACCAGTGACCCCCAGGACTATTTGGATGGGACCCAGTACTTC TRBJ2-5 . once TRBV24-1